These 10 T cell receptor beta chains share one sample of origin, sequenced in a study of T cells in Graves' hyperthyroidism and ophthalmopathy. Amplified TCR beta CDR3 regions derived from RNA transcripts. The HTBI set primed first-round TCR CDR3 RT-PCR. TCRdb reprocessed the multiplex PCR reads with MiXCR, giving one entry per CDR3 protein. The table lists almost 600,000 distinct CDR3 sequences, 46% of them singletons. The specimen was peripheral blood or thyroid tissue (not recorded which). These receptors were collected from a woman between 18 and 30 years old with Graves' hyperthyroidism.

The rearrangement links TRBV15 to TRBJ2-6; D may match TRBD1 or TRBD2 (5 bases each). Trimming cost V 3 bases and J 2 bases, with 8 bases left between them. The CDR3 extends over 15 amino acids. Looked up from germline, CDR1 is LNHNV and CDR2 is YYDKDF (reference sequence). In nucleotides, the CDR3 is TGTGCCACCAGCAGTGGGGGTACTGGGGCCAACGTCCTGACTTTC. Its translation: CATSSGGTGANVLTF.

J is TRBJ1-5 and V is TRBV7-6, with D possibly TRBD1 on 6 matching bases. CDR3 length: 15 residues. Trimming shortened V by 6 bases and J by 5 bases, and 17 bases separated the two germline ends. Germline V lookup: CDR1 SGHVS, CDR2 FNYEAQ. In DNA form, the CDR3 reads TGTGCCAGCAGGTCAAGGGGGGCACTGGATCAGCCCCAGCATTTT. Protein sequence: CASRSRGALDQPQHF.

This clonotype was counted ten times or more. This chain connects TRBV15 to TRBJ1-1; D uncertain. In germline, CDR1 is LNHNV, CDR2 YYDKDF (reference sequence). Trimming took 1 base from V and 6 from J, leaving 12 bases between them. This CDR3 region has 14 residues. CDR3 bases: TGTGCCACCAGCAGAGGCGGTGATTTTGCTGAAGCTTTCTTT. Residues: CATSRGGDFAEAFF.

This clonotype was counted many times. This sequence joins TRBV7-3 and TRBJ2-2, with 13 bases that match TRBD2. V dropped 5 bases and J dropped 0; count of bases not matched to a gene: 3. CDR3 length: 17 amino acids. Germline assignment: CDR1 SGHTA and CDR2 FQGTGA. CDR3 in amino acids: CASSLLAGGTNTGELFF. The CDR3 DNA reads TGTGCCAGCAGCCTACTAGCGGGAGGGACGAACACCGGGGAGCTGTTTTTT.

J is TRBJ1-1 and V is TRBV6-5, with D possibly TRBD1 on 5 matching bases. V was cut by 2 bases and J by 4 bases, with 11 bases left in between. CDR1 is MNHEY and CDR2 is SVGAGI in the germline V gene. This CDR3 is built from 14 residues. Here the CDR3 DNA reads TGTGCCAGCAGTTACCTTCAGGGCGGCACTGAAGCTTTCTTT. Protein product: CASSYLQGGTEAFF.

This clonotype was detected many times. V gene TRBV2 combines with J gene TRBJ2-5, with TRBD2 matching 7 bases. Per germline, CDR1 SNHLY and CDR2 FYNNEI. The CDR3 is 14 amino acids. With 6 bases clipped from V and 5 bases from J, the junction kept 9 bases outside the gene matches. The chain's CDR3 is CASSQIREGETQYF. DNA for the CDR3: TGTGCCAGCAGCCAAATCAGGGAGGGGGAGACCCAGTACTTC.

In this sample, this clonotype turned up many times. This chain links TRBV6-5 with TRBJ2-7; TRBD1 might be the D (6 bases). The CDR3 is 13 amino acids. V was clipped by 6 bases and J by 1 base, with 10 bases between them. CDR1 and CDR2 (germline): MNHEY, SVGAGI. DNA for the CDR3: TGTGCCAGCAGATGGACAGAATCCTACGAGCAGTACTTC. Translating gives CASRWTESYEQYF.

This clonotype was seen many times. The chain recombines TRBV7-9 with TRBJ1-4; D gene ambiguous. The CDR3 sequence is 16 residues long. The germline gives CDR1 SEHNR, CDR2 FQNEAQ (reference sequence). V lost 1 base, J lost 5 bases, and 14 bases lay in between. For the CDR3, the DNA is TGTGCCAGCAGCTTAGACGATGCGGAACAGAATGAAAAACTGTTTTTT. Encoded protein: CASSLDDAEQNEKLFF.

This clonotype was recorded a few times. Since a much larger clone is just one base distant, this may be a read error. The missing conserved phenylalanine or tryptophan at the end of this CDR3 makes a read error likely. This sequence joins TRBV19 and TRBJ2-6; D perhaps matches TRBD1 (5 bases). Between the trimmed V and J ends, which lost 3 bases and 4 bases, there was a span of 19 bases. Germline values: CDR1 LNHDA, CDR2 SQIVND (reference sequence). This CDR3 is built from 18 residues. CDR3 region: CASSMTWQTGRGANVLTL. CDR3 coding DNA: TGTGCCAGTAGTATGACCTGGCAAACAGGCAGGGGGGCCAACGTCCTGACTCTC.

V usage is TRBV24-1 and J usage is TRBJ2-7, with TRBD2 identical over 10 bases. Germline V lookup: CDR1 KGHDR, CDR2 SFDVKD. The CDR3 is 15 residues long. Germline trimming cut 2 bases from V and 6 bases from J; bases unmatched to any gene: 6. In DNA, the CDR3 is TGTGCCACCAGTGATTGGCCTAGCGGGAGCAGCGAGCAGTACTTC. This encodes CATSDWPSGSSEQYF.